The sequence of this T cell receptor (beta chain) was determined in a study of blood T cell repertoires in COVID-19. This clone has a single count. The assay was immunoSEQ multiplex PCR, and TCRdb's table has in-frame clones only and misses some. The table shows 100,000 to 150,000 clones, with around 86% occurring only once. The sequenced sample consisted of peripheral blood. The sequence was collected from a man aged 55 to 69 with acute or convalescent COVID-19.

The chain's CDR3 is CATSRDGTSGSYEQYF. The DNA for the CDR3 is TGTGCCACCAGCAGAGATGGGACAAGCGGGAGCTACGAGCAGTACTTC. The chain couples TRBV15 to TRBJ2-7; 8 bases are shared with TRBD2. Germline CDR1 reads LNHNV; CDR2 reads YYDKDF (reference sequence). The CDR3 sequence is 16 residues long. V trimming: 0 bases; J trimming: 3 bases; junction bases outside the gene matches: 7.